The next 19 T cell receptor beta chains were all read from a single sample in a study of T cells in Graves' hyperthyroidism and ophthalmopathy. Researchers amplified the TCR beta CDR3 regions from RNA transcripts. The primer set for the first-round RT-PCR of the TCR CDR3 was HTBI. TCRdb redid the calling of the multiplex PCR reads with MiXCR, one entry per CDR3 protein. In the table there are some 800,000 distinct CDR3 sequences, over 35% of which are singletons. Sequenced: blood. The receptors stem from a young man with Graves' hyperthyroidism.

This clonotype was seen at least ten times. V usage is TRBV7-2 and J usage is TRBJ2-7, with a weak D call TRBD2 (5 bases). CDR1 and CDR2 (germline): SGHTA, FQGNSA. This CDR3 has 14 residues. The ends were cut back, 6 bases at V and 1 base at J, with 13 bases in the middle. The CDR3 reads CASRSYRGSYEQYF. The CDR3 DNA is TGTGCCAGCAGGTCCTACCGGGGTTCCTACGAGCAGTACTTC.

This clonotype has ten or more counts. V and J are TRBV11-2 and TRBJ1-2; no clear D gene. CDR3 length equals 16 residues. V dropped 5 bases and J dropped 3 bases, with 19 bases sitting between them. CDR1 and CDR2 from the germline V gene are SGHAT and FQNNGV. The chain's CDR3 is CASSERPGPRDYGYTF. CDR3 nucleotides: TGTGCCAGCAGCGAAAGGCCCGGGCCGCGGGACTATGGCTACACCTTC.

Many counts were recorded for this clonotype. The CDR3 sequence is CASSVEGRPPYEQYF. CDR3 DNA sequence: TGTGCCAGCAGCGTAGAGGGACGCCCACCCTACGAGCAGTACTTC. V usage is TRBV9 and J usage is TRBJ2-7, with D tentatively TRBD1 or TRBD2 (5 bases each). The length of the CDR3 is 15 residues. The germline gives CDR1 SGDLS, CDR2 YYNGEE. Trimming removed 0 bases at V and 2 bases at J, with 12 bases between.

In its sample, this clonotype was seen many times. This chain uses TRBV11-2 with TRBJ1-6, with D possibly matching TRBD1 (6 bases). Germline CDR1 is SGHAT and CDR2 is FQNNGV. V was pared by 0 bases and J by 10 bases, with 13 bases between. This CDR3 is built from 15 residues. The CDR3 bases are TGTGCCAGCAGCTTAGAACCAGGGGCGGAATCACCCCTCCACTTT. Translated: CASSLEPGAESPLHF.

This clonotype was seen repeatedly, ten times or more. V usage is TRBV19 and J usage is TRBJ2-2, with D possibly being TRBD1 (5 bases). The CDR3 totals 14 residues. The V gene's germline CDR1 is LNHDA and CDR2 SQIVND (reference sequence). V was clipped by 5 bases and J by 3 bases, with 10 bases between them. The CDR3, as DNA: TGTGCCAGTAGTGGTCTAGGGGACACCGGGGAGCTGTTTTTT. It is translated as CASSGLGDTGELFF.

The rearrangement links TRBV6-1 to TRBJ2-6; D possibly matches TRBD1 or TRBD2 (6 bases each). V was shortened by 8 bases and J by 0 bases, with 11 bases between the two germline ends. CDR1 and CDR2 (germline): MNHNS, SASEGT. The CDR3 has 15 residues. The CDR3 coding sequence is TGTGCCAGCGGCAAGGGGGGCTCTGGGGCCAACGTCCTGACTTTC. Protein product: CASGKGGSGANVLTF.

The CDR3 DNA is TGCGCCAGCAGCCAAGAGGGGGGAGACGGGACCCAGTACTTC. Encoded protein: CASSQEGGDGTQYF. The chain combines TRBV4-3 with TRBJ2-5, with TRBD2 as a possible D gene (6 bases). Germline-derived CDR1 and CDR2 are LGHNA and YSLEER. V lost 0 bases, J lost 7 bases, and 12 bases lay in between. The CDR3 loop spans 14 amino acids.

CDR3 sequence reads: CSATNPGPDYEQYF. For the CDR3, the DNA is TGCAGTGCTACCAACCCGGGACCGGACTACGAGCAGTACTTC. The chain uses TRBV20-1 and TRBJ2-7, with D possibly being TRBD1 or TRBD2 (5 bases each). V lost 4 bases and J 3 bases, leaving 16 bases between the germline ends. The CDR3 sequence is 14 residues long. Germline CDR1 reads DFQATT; CDR2 reads SNEGSKA (reference sequence).

This clonotype showed up many times. The chain uses TRBV5-1 and TRBJ2-7, with a weak D call TRBD1 (6 bases). Germline V gene sequence: CDR1 SGHRS, CDR2 YFSETQ. V dropped 2 bases and J dropped 0 bases, with 9 bases sitting between them. CDR3 length equals 14 residues. The CDR3 sequence: CASSFGQNSYEQYF. The CDR3, as DNA: TGCGCCAGCAGCTTCGGACAGAACTCCTACGAGCAGTACTTC.

The chain couples TRBV5-1 to TRBJ2-5; D gene uncertain. Germline V gene lookup returns CDR1 SGHRS and CDR2 YFSETQ. This CDR3 contains 14 residues. The V end lost 1 base, the J end lost 5 bases, and 12 bases lay between the germline ends. Here the CDR3 reads CASSLLGSVETQYF. The CDR3 nucleotides are TGCGCCAGCAGCTTGTTGGGGTCGGTGGAGACCCAGTACTTC.

Only a few counts were recorded for this clonotype. The chain couples TRBV6-5 to TRBJ1-4; the D gene is possibly TRBD1 (5 bases). Germline CDR1 MNHEY, CDR2 SVGAGI. V lost 5 bases and J lost 5, with 15 bases in between. The CDR3 extends over 15 amino acids. The CDR3 DNA reads TGTGCCAGCAGTGCCTCAGGGAGACTAAATGAAAAACTGTTTTTT. Translation: CASSASGRLNEKLFF.

This sequence joins TRBV6-1 and TRBJ1-2; the D gene is possibly TRBD1 (5 bases). V gave up 8 bases and J gave up 4 bases, with 14 bases separating them. The V gene's germline CDR1 is MNHNS and CDR2 SASEGT. CDR3 size: 13 residues. The CDR3: CASCQGSGYGYTF. For the CDR3, the DNA is TGTGCCAGCTGTCAGGGATCTGGCTATGGCTACACCTTC.

CDR3 DNA sequence: TGTGCCAGCAGCTTAGACGCGGGGGGGGCAACGACCCAGTACTTC. Translating gives CASSLDAGGATTQYF. The J gene is TRBJ2-5, the V gene TRBV7-2; 9 bases are shared with TRBD2. The CDR3 has 15 residues. V lost 1 base, J lost 7 bases, and 7 bases stayed unmatched. The V gene's germline CDR1 is SGHTA and CDR2 FQGNSA. Using reference TRBV7-2 and TRBJ2-5 for the parts outside the CDR3, the full variable domain is GAGVSQSPSNKVTEKGKDVELRCDPISGHTALYWYRQSLGQGLEFLIYFQGNSAPDKSGLPSDRFSAERTGGSVSTLTIQRTQQEDSAVYLCASSLDAGGATTQYFGPGTRLLVL.

The chain couples TRBV2 to TRBJ1-6; 8 bases map to TRBD1. This CDR3 comprises 18 residues. The V segment lost 2 bases and the J segment 7 bases; nucleotides outside the gene matches: 13. Germline CDR1 reads SNHLY; CDR2 reads FYNNEI. The CDR3 region has the DNA TGTGCCAGCAGTGAATGGGGGCCTGACAGGGGATGGAATTCACCCCTCCACTTT. It codes for CASSEWGPDRGWNSPLHF.

This clonotype was found many times. This chain links TRBV24-1 with TRBJ2-5; 10 positions match TRBD2. The V gene end was trimmed by 9 bases and the J gene end by 2 bases; junction bases not matched to a gene: 8. Germline V gene sequence: CDR1 KGHDR, CDR2 SFDVKD. The CDR3 has 15 residues. CDR3 coding DNA: TGTGCCACCGGCAGCTCAGCGGGGGGGCAAGAGACCCAGTACTTC. Translating gives CATGSSAGGQETQYF.

The rearrangement links TRBV29-1 to TRBJ2-7; possibly TRBD2 for D (6 bases). The CDR3 runs to 8 residues. The germline V gene encodes CDR1 SQVTM and CDR2 ANQGSEA. CDR3 region: CSGSRGAV. The CDR3 nucleotides read TGCAGCGGTTCGCGGGGAGCCGTC.

This clonotype turned up a few times. The rearrangement links TRBV2 to TRBJ1-2; 10 positions agree with TRBD1. The length of the CDR3 is 16 residues. Germline V gives CDR1 SNHLY, CDR2 FYNNEI. With V trimmed by 4 bases and J by 5 bases, 10 bases remained unmatched. The CDR3, as DNA: TGTGCCAGCAGTGGAGCCCGGGACAGGGGACTGTATGGCTACACCTTC. Amino acid sequence: CASSGARDRGLYGYTF.

The chain is built from TRBV2 and TRBJ2-7, with TRBD2 identical over 13 bases. The CDR3 runs to 15 residues. The germline gives CDR1 SNHLY, CDR2 FYNNEI. V was clipped by 7 bases and J by 6 bases; unmatched bases: 9. The CDR3 bases are TGTGCCAGCACCCCGGGGACTAGCGGGACTCCCGAGCAGTACTTC. Its protein is CASTPGTSGTPEQYF.

This clonotype was observed many times. The J gene is TRBJ1-1, the V gene TRBV10-3; D may be TRBD1 (5 bases). CDR1 and CDR2 (germline): ENHRY, SYGVKD. The CDR3 runs 11 residues. Trimming removed 3 bases at V and 11 bases at J, with 10 bases between. The CDR3 loop is CAISDSPGAFF. DNA for the CDR3: TGTGCCATCAGTGATTCGCCAGGGGCTTTCTTT.